One and the same sample provided the 8 T cell receptor beta chains below, sequenced in a study of blood T cell repertoires in COVID-19. Clones were sequenced by immunoSEQ multiplex PCR, and TCRdb holds only the in-frame ones, with some missing. The profile covers roughly 250,000 clones, with roughly 82% appearing a single time and 4.9% taken by the ten largest. Sequencing was performed on peripheral blood. The source of these receptors is a woman at least 80 years old with active or convalescent COVID-19.

The table lists this clone with a few counts. The chain is built from TRBV28 and TRBJ2-7; 10 bases line up with TRBD2. V was clipped by 7 bases and J by 6 bases; unmatched bases: 6. The germline V gene encodes CDR1 MDHEN and CDR2 SYDVKM. The CDR3 sequence is 13 residues long. The CDR3 nucleotides are TGTGCCAGCAACCTAGCGGGAGCGGGCGAGCAGTACTTC. Protein: CASNLAGAGEQYF.

This chain uses TRBV5-4 with TRBJ2-3; 11 bases line up with TRBD2. Germline trimming cut 3 bases from V and 2 bases from J; bases unmatched to any gene: 11. The germline CDR1 and CDR2 sequences are SGHNT and YYREEE (reference sequence). This CDR3 has 18 residues. The CDR3 region is CASSSYSGLAGDTDTQYF. The CDR3 DNA reads TGTGCCAGCAGCTCCTACTCCGGACTAGCGGGCGACACAGATACGCAGTATTTT.

The genes are TRBV25-1 and TRBJ2-7; D is perhaps TRBD2 (7 bases). The germline CDR1 and CDR2 sequences are MGHDK and SYGVNS. The germline V and J ends were trimmed by 2 bases and 3 bases, with 14 bases remaining between them. The CDR3 is 15 amino acids. The CDR3 DNA reads TGTGCCAGCAGTGAACCGGGGGGCGCAGGCTACGAGCAGTACTTC. Translated, it gives CASSEPGGAGYEQYF.

Only one count was recorded for this clone. J is TRBJ1-2 and V is TRBV6-4; D may be TRBD1 (6 bases). The CDR3 consists of 16 residues. V shed 5 bases and J shed 3 bases, with 19 bases lying between them. From germline, CDR1 is MRHNA and CDR2 SNTAGT. CDR3: CASSQQARRGYYGYTF. The CDR3 DNA sequence: TGTGCCAGCAGTCAGCAGGCCCGAAGGGGGTACTATGGCTACACCTTC.

The chain has TRBV5-1 and TRBJ2-3, with D maybe TRBD1 (6 bases). There are 13 residues in the CDR3. The germline gives CDR1 SGHRS, CDR2 YFSETQ. The V gene lost 1 base and the J gene lost 10 bases, with 13 bases spanning the gap. The chain's CDR3 is CASSLRTGQPQYF. CDR3 coding DNA: TGCGCCAGCAGCTTGCGGACGGGACAACCGCAGTATTTT.

This chain links TRBV5-6 with TRBJ2-2; D is ambiguous. Germline V gene sequence: CDR1 SGHDT, CDR2 YYEEEE. Deletions cut 4 bases from V and 8 bases from J, with 9 bases between. The CDR3 spans 12 residues. The CDR3 reads CASSPLFGELFF. The CDR3 coding sequence is TGTGCCAGCAGCCCGTTATTTGGGGAGCTGTTTTTT.

The chain carries TRBV10-3 and TRBJ2-3; D remains unclear. V lost 11 bases and J lost 1, with 7 bases in between. This CDR3 has 11 amino acids. CDR1 is ENHRY, CDR2 SYGVKD, per germline. CDR3 bases: TGTGCCGTAACTGGCACAGATACGCAGTATTTT. As protein: CAVTGTDTQYF.

V and J are TRBV5-6 and TRBJ2-1, with TRBD2 as a possible D gene (5 bases). CDR1 and CDR2 (germline): SGHDT, YYEEEE. This CDR3 comprises 15 residues. The ends were cut back, 1 base at V and 5 bases at J, with 13 bases in the middle. The CDR3, as DNA: TGTGCCAGCAGCTTGCGCCGGCTAGCCAACAATGAGCAGTTCTTC. Encoded protein: CASSLRRLANNEQFF.